This T cell receptor beta chain was obtained from a study of CD8+CD57+ T cells in acquired aplastic anemia. V lost 1 base and J 0 bases, leaving 16 bases between the germline ends. The CDR3 has 17 amino acids. Germline CDR1 is DFQATT and CDR2 is SNEGSKA (reference sequence). In this sample, this clonotype turned up many times. The sequenced patients had an expansion of CD8+CD57+ cells seen by flow cytometry. For CDR3 and TCR beta VDJ profiling, genomic DNA was the template used. MiXCR, applied by TCRdb to the reads, yields one record per CDR3 protein. Here the sample spans about 250,000 distinct CDR3 sequences, around 43% being singletons.

Sequenced sample: sorted CD4+, CD8+, or CD8+CD57+ T cells (not recorded which) from PBMCs. The chain is built from TRBV20-1 and TRBJ1-5, with D maybe TRBD1 (5 bases). The receptor was derived from a human donor with aplastic anemia. The CDR3 here is CSARVTGLAYSNQPQHF. Here the CDR3 DNA reads TGCAGTGCTAGAGTAACAGGTCTAGCTTATAGCAATCAGCCCCAGCATTTT.